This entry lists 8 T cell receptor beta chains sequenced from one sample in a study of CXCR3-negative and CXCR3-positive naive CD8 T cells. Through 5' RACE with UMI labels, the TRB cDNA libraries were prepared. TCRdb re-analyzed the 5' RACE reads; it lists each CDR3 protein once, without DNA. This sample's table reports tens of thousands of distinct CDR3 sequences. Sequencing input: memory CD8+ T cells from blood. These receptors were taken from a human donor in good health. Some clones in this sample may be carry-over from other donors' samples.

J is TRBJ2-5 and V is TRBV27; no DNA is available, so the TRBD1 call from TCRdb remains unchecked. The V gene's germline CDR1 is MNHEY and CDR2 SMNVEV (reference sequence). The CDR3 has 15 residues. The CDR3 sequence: CASSNRGGGSMTQYF.

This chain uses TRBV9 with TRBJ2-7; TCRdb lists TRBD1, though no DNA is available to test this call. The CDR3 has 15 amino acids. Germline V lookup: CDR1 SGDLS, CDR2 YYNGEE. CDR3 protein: CASSGGRGASYEQYF.

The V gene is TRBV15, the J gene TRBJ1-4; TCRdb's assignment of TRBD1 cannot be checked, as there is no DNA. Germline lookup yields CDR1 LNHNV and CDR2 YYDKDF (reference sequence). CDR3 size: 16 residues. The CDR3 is CATSRTRGRTNEKLFF.

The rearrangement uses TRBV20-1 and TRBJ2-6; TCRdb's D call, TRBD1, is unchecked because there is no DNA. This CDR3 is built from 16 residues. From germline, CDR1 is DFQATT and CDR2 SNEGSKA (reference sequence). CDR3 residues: CSDTGQGMSGANVLTF.

The CDR3 loop is CASSFLIWASGANVLTF. The V call is TRBV5-1, the J call TRBJ2-6. Germline V gives CDR1 SGHRS, CDR2 YFSETQ. This CDR3 region has 17 residues.

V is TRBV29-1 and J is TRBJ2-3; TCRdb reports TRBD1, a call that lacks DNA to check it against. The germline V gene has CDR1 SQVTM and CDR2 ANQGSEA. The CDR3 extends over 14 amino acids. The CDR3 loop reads CSVTGGEGTDTQYF.

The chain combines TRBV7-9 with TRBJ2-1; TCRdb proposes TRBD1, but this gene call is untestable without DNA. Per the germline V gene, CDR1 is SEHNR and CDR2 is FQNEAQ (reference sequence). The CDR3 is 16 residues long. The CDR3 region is CASSTDRESSYNEQFF. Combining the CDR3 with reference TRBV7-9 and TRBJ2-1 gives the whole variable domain DTGVSQNPRHKITKRGQNVTFRCDPISEHNRLYWYRQTLGQGPEFLTYFQNEAQLEKSRLLSDRFSAERPKGSFSTLEIQRTEQGDSAMYLCASSTDRESSYNEQFFGPGTRLTVL.

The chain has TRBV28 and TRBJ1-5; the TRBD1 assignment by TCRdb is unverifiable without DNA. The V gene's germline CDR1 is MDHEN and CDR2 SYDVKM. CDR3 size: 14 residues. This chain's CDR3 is CASSLGRGLQPQHF.